The subject of this entry is one T cell receptor beta chain. What it binds is not known. Sequenced by immunoSEQ multiplex PCR; TCRdb stores in-frame clones only, minus some. This repertoire shows around 7,000 clones, around 64% found once; its top ten account for 10% to 15%. This specimen belongs to a study of tumor-infiltrating lymphocytes in localized non-small cell lung cancer. Germline assignment: CDR1 LGHNA and CDR2 YNFKEQ. V dropped 0 bases and J dropped 5 bases, with 10 bases sitting between them. This CDR3 comprises 15 residues. Study findings and constraints: Not all patients were TCR sequenced, owing to tissue quantity.

V usage is TRBV4-2 and J usage is TRBJ2-2, with unresolved D. The origin of this receptor is a human donor with non-small cell lung cancer. Sample: uninvolved lung tissue not adjacent to the tumor. CDR3 DNA sequence: TGTGCCAGCAGCCAAGATAGGAGCCTGACCGGGGAGCTGTTTTTT. Translating it yields CASSQDRSLTGELFF.